The present entry profiles one TCR beta chain with its context. The V gene lost 1 base and the J gene lost 5 bases, with 14 bases spanning the gap. Looked up from germline, CDR1 is MGHRA and CDR2 is YSYEKL. The CDR3 consists of 15 residues. Here immunoSEQ multiplex PCR was the method, and the copy in TCRdb shows in-frame clones only, minus some. Of about 170,000 clones listed, roughly 85% are singletons. This sample is part of a study of blood T cell repertoires in COVID-19. The chain couples TRBV4-1 to TRBJ1-1; D may be TRBD1 (6 bases). This receptor was taken from a woman between 65 and 79 years old in a cohort exposed to, infected with or recovered from COVID-19 (not recorded which). The sample comprised PBMCs or T cells enriched from blood (not recorded which). CDR3 residues: CASSQVRGRRTEAFF. The DNA of the CDR3 is TGCGCCAGCAGCCAAGTCAGGGGTCGGAGGACTGAAGCTTTCTTT.